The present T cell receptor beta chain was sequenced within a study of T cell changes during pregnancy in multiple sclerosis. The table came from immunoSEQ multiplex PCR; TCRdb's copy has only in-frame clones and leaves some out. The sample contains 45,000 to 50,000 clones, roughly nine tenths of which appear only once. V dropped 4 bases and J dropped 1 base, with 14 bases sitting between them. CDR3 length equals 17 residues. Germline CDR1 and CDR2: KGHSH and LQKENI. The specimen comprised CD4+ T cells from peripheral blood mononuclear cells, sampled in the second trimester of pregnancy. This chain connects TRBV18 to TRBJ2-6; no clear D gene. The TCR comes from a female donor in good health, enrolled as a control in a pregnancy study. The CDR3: CASSRTAEVSGANVLTF. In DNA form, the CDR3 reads TGTGCCAGCTCACGCACCGCAGAGGTTTCTGGGGCCAACGTCCTGACTTTC.